A single sample gave rise to the 20 T cell receptor beta chains below, sequenced in a study of immune characterization of retroperitoneal liposarcoma. A single record per CDR3 protein comes from TCRdb applying MiXCR to the PCR reads. This sample yields 8,500 to 11,000 distinct CDR3 sequences, of which around 30% are seen a single time; about 8% belongs to the top ten. Sequenced input: tumor tissue. All receptors come from a female donor with retroperitoneal liposarcoma.

The genes are TRBV10-3 and TRBJ2-1; 8 nucleotides align to TRBD1. CDR3 size: 15 residues. Germline CDR1 reads ENHRY; CDR2 reads SYGVKD. The V gene end was trimmed by 3 bases and the J gene end by 3 bases; junction bases not matched to a gene: 4. The CDR3 sequence is CAISDRTGYYNEQFF. The CDR3 DNA follows: TGTGCCATCAGTGACCGGACAGGGTACTACAATGAGCAGTTCTTC.

This clonotype was seen only a few times. The DNA for the CDR3 is TGTGCCAGCAGCTCCCGACACTTAGGGCCCACCGGGGAGCTGTTTTTT. This gives the protein CASSSRHLGPTGELFF. The chain employs TRBV11-2 and TRBJ2-2; D uncertain. Germline V gene lookup returns CDR1 SGHAT and CDR2 FQNNGV. The V gene lost 4 bases and the J gene lost 4 bases, with 16 bases spanning the gap. The CDR3 is made up of 16 amino acids.

This clonotype is judged medium-sized (0.01 to 0.1%). The chain couples TRBV7-2 to TRBJ2-7; TRBD1 agrees at 8 bases. This CDR3 has 17 residues. The ends lost 5 bases at V and 0 bases at J; junction bases unmatched: 12. Germline V gives CDR1 SGHTA, CDR2 FQGNSA. CDR3 residues: CASSPRGGQGNSYEQYF. The CDR3 DNA follows: TGTGCCAGCAGCCCACGGGGCGGACAGGGCAACTCCTACGAGCAGTACTTC. Full variable domain (remainder filled in from reference TRBV7-2 and TRBJ2-7): GAGVSQSPSNKVTEKGKDVELRCDPISGHTALYWYRQSLGQGLEFLIYFQGNSAPDKSGLPSDRFSAERTGGSVSTLTIQRTQQEDSAVYLCASSPRGGQGNSYEQYFGPGTRLTVT.

This clonotype is termed medium-sized (0.01 to 0.1%). This chain links TRBV7-2 with TRBJ2-1, with D hard to call. The CDR3 consists of 15 residues. Germline-derived CDR1 and CDR2 are SGHTA and FQGNSA. Trimming took off 7 bases at V and 1 base at J, with 14 bases between the two ends. The CDR3 loop is CASNSRWVSYNEQFF. The CDR3 region has the DNA TGTGCCAGCAATTCCCGGTGGGTTTCCTACAATGAGCAGTTCTTC.

This clonotype is medium-sized by share. The rearrangement uses TRBV7-2 and TRBJ2-1, with 11 bases that match TRBD1. The junction had 13 bases not matched to a gene; V was cut back by 5 bases and J by 10 bases. Germline values: CDR1 SGHTA, CDR2 FQGNSA. CDR3 length: 16 residues. The CDR3 reads CASSRGQGGLSYEQFF. The CDR3 DNA follows: TGTGCCAGCAGCCGGGGACAGGGGGGACTCTCCTACGAGCAGTTCTTC.

The CDR3 loop is CASRDSAYGYTF. The CDR3 nucleotides are TGTGCCAGCCGGGACAGTGCCTATGGCTACACCTTC. V usage is TRBV12-3 or TRBV12-4 and J usage is TRBJ1-2; TRBD1 matches 7 bases. The CDR3 is 12 amino acids. Trimming took 8 bases from V and 4 from J; bases not matched to a gene: 4.

This clonotype qualifies as medium-sized (0.01 to 0.1%). V is TRBV12-3 or TRBV12-4 and J is TRBJ2-1, with TRBD2 matching over 14 bases. The CDR3 spans 15 residues. Trimming cost V 5 bases and J 9 bases; bases outside gene matches: 6. CDR3 region: CASSLGTSGSGEQFF. The CDR3 nucleotides read TGTGCCAGCAGTCTAGGGACTAGCGGGAGCGGTGAGCAGTTCTTC.

V and J are TRBV7-2 and TRBJ1-5, with TRBD1 matching 8 bases. Trimming took 2 bases from V and 3 from J; bases not matched to a gene: 3. CDR3 size: 15 residues. The germline CDR1 and CDR2 sequences are SGHTA and FQGNSA. The CDR3 nucleotides read TGTGCCAGCAGCTTACGGACAGGGAACAATCAGCCCCAGCATTTT. Translation gives CASSLRTGNNQPQHF. The full variable domain, in which reference TRBV7-2 and TRBJ1-5 provide the parts outside the CDR3, is GAGVSQSPSNKVTEKGKDVELRCDPISGHTALYWYRQSLGQGLEFLIYFQGNSAPDKSGLPSDRFSAERTGGSVSTLTIQRTQQEDSAVYLCASSLRTGNNQPQHFGDGTRLSIL.

This chain uses TRBV6-1 with TRBJ1-1; D is unresolved. CDR1 is MNHNS and CDR2 is SASEGT in the germline V gene. This CDR3 contains 14 residues. Trimming removed 2 bases from V and 4 bases from J, with 11 bases in between. In DNA, the CDR3 is TGTGCCAGCAGTGAATGGACGGAGCGCACTGAAGCTTTCTTT. Protein: CASSEWTERTEAFF.

This clonotype was seen more than once but under ten times. This chain uses TRBV11-3 with TRBJ2-3; 12 bases map to TRBD2. The germline V gene has CDR1 SGHNT and CDR2 YENEEA. CDR3 length: 17 residues. With 1 base clipped from V and 4 bases from J, the junction kept 6 bases outside the gene matches. The CDR3 DNA reads as TGTGCCAGCAGCTTAGGACTAGCGGGAGTTGTATCAGATACGCAGTATTTT. Translation: CASSLGLAGVVSDTQYF.

This clonotype appeared many times. This chain joins TRBV7-8 and TRBJ2-7; D not resolved. Germline CDR1 reads SGHVS; CDR2 reads FQNEAQ. The CDR3 extends over 15 amino acids. The V gene lost 0 bases and the J gene lost 0 bases, with 9 bases spanning the gap. The DNA of the CDR3 is TGTGCCAGCAGCTTAGCGGGGATGAGCTCCTACGAGCAGTACTTC. As protein: CASSLAGMSSYEQYF.

In its sample, this clonotype is medium-sized. This chain connects TRBV6-1 to TRBJ2-2, with unresolved D. The CDR3 has 14 amino acids. The V gene's germline CDR1 is MNHNS and CDR2 SASEGT. V lost 6 bases and J 3 bases, leaving 11 bases between the germline ends. CDR3 protein: CASRLRFDTGELFF. CDR3 nucleotide sequence: TGTGCCAGCAGATTGCGGTTTGACACCGGGGAGCTGTTTTTT.

This clonotype is classed as medium-sized. The rearrangement joins TRBV6-1 to TRBJ2-5, with 16 bases that match TRBD2. The CDR3 covers 17 residues. V lost 3 bases and J lost 2; bases outside the gene matches: 3. Germline V gene sequence: CDR1 MNHNS, CDR2 SASEGT. The CDR3 nucleotides read TGTGCCAGCAGTGAGGGACTAGCGGGAGGGGGGCAAGAGACCCAGTACTTC. This gives the protein CASSEGLAGGGQETQYF.

This clonotype was detected many times. The V call is TRBV11-3, the J call TRBJ2-5; D may be TRBD1 (7 bases). The CDR3 is 11 residues long. Between the trimmed V and J ends, which lost 6 bases and 11 bases, there was a span of 13 bases. Germline lookup yields CDR1 SGHNT and CDR2 YENEEA. CDR3 bases: TGTGCCAGCAGACAGGGGACTGAGCAGTACTTC. Translation gives CASRQGTEQYF.

The table lists this clonotype with many counts. The chain combines TRBV25-1 with TRBJ1-2, with 9 bases that match TRBD1. Germline V gives CDR1 MGHDK, CDR2 SYGVNS. The CDR3 extends over 14 amino acids. J was trimmed by 0 bases and V by 4 bases; bases with no gene match: 0. In nucleotides, the CDR3 is TGTGCCAGCAGTGGACAGGGGGCTAACTATGGCTACACCTTC. Amino acids: CASSGQGANYGYTF.

By frequency in the sample, this clonotype is medium-sized. The chain employs TRBV7-2 and TRBJ2-1, with TRBD1 matching over 7 bases. V trimming: 1 base; J trimming: 12 bases; junction bases outside the gene matches: 9. The germline V gene has CDR1 SGHTA and CDR2 FQGNSA. The CDR3 extends over 14 amino acids. The CDR3 DNA sequence: TGTGCCAGCAGCTTAGGGTGGCAGGGGGAGCGGCAGTTCTTC. It is translated as CASSLGWQGERQFF.

By share of the sample, this clonotype is medium-sized. This chain uses TRBV7-8 with TRBJ2-3, with D possibly matching TRBD2 (7 bases). Germline CDR1 SGHVS, CDR2 FQNEAQ. This CDR3 is built from 15 residues. With 2 bases removed from V and 4 bases from J, the gap between germline ends came to 13 bases. DNA of the CDR3: TGTGCCAGCAGCTTACAGGGGCGGGGGTCAGATACGCAGTATTTT. Its protein is CASSLQGRGSDTQYF.

This clonotype is medium-sized by share. The chain links TRBV6-1 to TRBJ2-5; 11 bases agree with TRBD2. Trimming took 4 bases from V and 2 from J; bases not matched to a gene: 3. The CDR3 extends over 15 amino acids. Per germline, CDR1 MNHNS and CDR2 SASEGT. For the CDR3, the DNA is TGTGCCAGCAGTGCCCGGACTAGCGGGCAAGAGACCCAGTACTTC. Its protein product is CASSARTSGQETQYF.

The chain uses TRBV7-2 and TRBJ2-1, with D possibly matching TRBD2 (7 bases). CDR1 is SGHTA, CDR2 FQGNSA, per germline. V shed 0 bases and J shed 13 bases, with 19 bases lying between them. CDR3 length equals 15 residues. CDR3 bases: TGTGCCAGCAGCTTAGCGGGGGGGGCCCAAGAGACCCAGTTCTTC. It is translated as CASSLAGGAQETQFF.

This clonotype came up a few times. This sequence joins TRBV6-5 and TRBJ2-5; 14 positions match TRBD2. The germline V gene has CDR1 MNHEY and CDR2 SVGAGI. CDR3 length: 19 residues. V lost 0 bases to trimming and J lost 0 bases; unmatched junction nucleotides: 6. This chain's CDR3 is CASSYSTLTSGGDQETQYF. The CDR3 DNA follows: TGTGCCAGCAGTTACTCTACCTTGACTAGCGGGGGGGACCAAGAGACCCAGTACTTC.